Listed below are T cell receptor beta chains from one sample, sequenced in a study of blood T cell repertoires in COVID-19. Assay used: immunoSEQ multiplex PCR; TCRdb lists only in-frame clones, some missing. The table records about 160,000 clones, more than 80% of them present only once. The sequenced sample was peripheral blood. All receptors derive from a woman aged 55-75 years with COVID-19, enrolled during active disease. CDR3s include the opening cysteine and the closing phenylalanine or tryptophan. The order of the fields is D gene, J gene, clone size, V gene, CDR3 protein, CDR3 DNA. D genes are given only for firm matches. Size values are once, few and many counts, or a class for expanded clones, and some rows have none.

TRBD1 TRBJ1-4 NA TRBV4-3 CASSQGGGQGSEKLFF TGCGCCAGCAGCCAAGGAGGGGGACAGGGGAGTGAAAAACTGTTTTTT
TRBD2 TRBJ2-1 NA TRBV7-3 CASSLTPAGVSSSYNEQFF TGTGCCAGCAGCTTAACCCCAGCGGGGGTTTCGAGCTCCTACAATGAGCAGTTCTTC
NA TRBJ1-4 NA TRBV5-1 CASSLDRNEKLFF TGCGCCAGCAGCCTTGACAGGAATGAAAAACTGTTTTTT
NA TRBJ1-3 NA TRBV30 CAWSVPYTSGNTIYF TGTGCCTGGAGTGTACCCTATACGTCTGGAAACACCATATATTTT
NA TRBJ1-2 NA TRBV6-5 CASRNPRENYGYTF TGTGCCAGCAGAAACCCCCGGGAGAACTATGGCTACACCTTC
NA TRBJ1-4 NA TRBV3-1/TRBV3-2 CASSQGLGVGNEKLFF TGTGCCAGCAGCCAAGGCCTCGGGGTTGGTAATGAAAAACTGTTTTTT
TRBD1 TRBJ1-2 NA TRBV6-2/TRBV6-3 CASSYGQATYGYTF TGTGCCAGCAGTTACGGACAGGCGACCTATGGCTACACCTTC
NA TRBJ1-1 NA TRBV27 CASSLSTAGGTEAFF TGTGCCAGCAGTTTATCGACTGCCGGGGGCACTGAAGCTTTCTTT
NA TRBJ1-5 NA TRBV20-1 CSASPGTGDQPQHF TGCAGTGCTAGTCCCGGGACGGGAGATCAGCCCCAGCATTTT
NA TRBJ1-5 once TRBV15 CATSQGSSNQPQHF TGTGCCACCAGTCAGGGTTCTAGCAATCAGCCCCAGCATTTT
TRBD1 TRBJ1-2 NA TRBV19 CASSIPGQGKGYTF TGTGCCAGTAGTATACCGGGACAGGGGAAGGGCTACACCTTC
NA TRBJ1-5 NA TRBV6-5 CASRATGIGRPQHF TGTGCCAGCAGGGCGACAGGCATAGGCCGGCCCCAGCATTTT
NA TRBJ2-7 NA TRBV6-1 CASSFPGVYEQYF TGTGCCAGCAGTTTTCCAGGGGTCTACGAGCAGTACTTC
TRBD1 TRBJ1-5 once TRBV4-1 CASSRQGDRDQPQHF TGCGCCAGCAGCCGCCAGGGGGACAGGGATCAGCCCCAGCATTTT
TRBD2 TRBJ2-3 NA TRBV11-1 CASSLLGGAKDTQYF TGTGCCAGCAGCTTACTCGGGGGGGCAAAAGATACGCAGTATTTT
TRBD1 TRBJ1-3 NA TRBV15 CATSRNFDRVIDTIYF TGTGCCACCAGCAGAAACTTCGACAGGGTAATAGACACCATATATTTT
TRBD1 TRBJ1-5 NA TRBV7-2 CASSRMGTGDQPQHF TGTGCCAGCAGCCGGATGGGGACAGGGGATCAGCCCCAGCATTTT